These 9 T cell receptor beta chains were sequenced from one sample in a study of T cells in Graves' hyperthyroidism and ophthalmopathy. It was RNA transcripts that yielded the amplified TCR beta CDR3 regions. Carried out on the TCR CDR3, a first-round RT-PCR used the HTBI primer set. From the multiplex PCR reads, TCRdb called clonotypes with MiXCR, one entry per CDR3 protein. The sample comprises hundreds of thousands of distinct CDR3 sequences, just over 35% of which are singletons, and around 30% rests with the top ten. Sequences were obtained from blood. These receptors all come from a woman aged 40 to 50 with Graves' hyperthyroidism.

The V and J genes are TRBV20-1 and TRBJ1-5, with D maybe TRBD1 (6 bases). V was cut by 5 bases and J by 7 bases, with 12 bases left in between. There are 12 residues in the CDR3. The germline CDR1 and CDR2 sequences are DFQATT and SNEGSKA (reference sequence). CDR3 sequence: CSAGKGEQPQHF. The DNA of the CDR3 is TGCAGTGCTGGCAAGGGGGAGCAGCCCCAGCATTTT.

The rearrangement uses TRBV9 and TRBJ2-7, with 8 bases matching TRBD2. V dropped 0 bases and J dropped 2; count of bases not matched to a gene: 4. This CDR3 contains 15 residues. The germline CDR1 and CDR2 sequences are SGDLS and YYNGEE. The CDR3 region is CASSVGSGGPYEQYF. CDR3 coding DNA: TGTGCCAGCAGCGTAGGGTCGGGGGGGCCCTACGAGCAGTACTTC.

J is TRBJ2-2 and V is TRBV6-4; no reliable D call. Per the germline V gene, CDR1 is MRHNA and CDR2 is SNTAGT. This CDR3 contains 14 residues. Between the trimmed V and J ends, which lost 4 bases and 1 base, there was a span of 7 bases. CDR3 sequence (DNA): TGTGCCAGCAGTGTAATGGGGAACACCGGGGAGCTGTTTTTT. It encodes CASSVMGNTGELFF.

The chain couples TRBV20-1 to TRBJ2-3; the match to TRBD1 covers 8 bases. Trimming took 1 base from V and 2 from J; bases not matched to a gene: 2. Germline loops: CDR1 DFQATT, CDR2 SNEGSKA (reference sequence). The CDR3 totals 14 residues. As DNA, the CDR3 is TGCAGTGCTAGAGGGACAGGGATCACAGATACGCAGTATTTT. Protein: CSARGTGITDTQYF.

At least ten counts were recorded for this clonotype. The V gene is TRBV25-1, the J gene TRBJ1-1; D not certain. This CDR3 spans 13 amino acids. Trimming stripped 4 bases from V and 11 bases from J, with 17 bases between. Germline CDR1 and CDR2: MGHDK and SYGVNS. CDR3 bases: TGTGCCAGCAGTGGAGGACGGTCTAATCTTGCTTTCTTT. As protein: CASSGGRSNLAFF.

This clonotype was counted between two and nine times. The genes are TRBV18 and TRBJ2-7; no firm D call. The CDR3 totals 14 residues. Germline CDR1 and CDR2: KGHSH and LQKENI. The V end lost 3 bases, the J end lost 1 base, and 10 bases lay between the germline ends. The CDR3 sequence: CASSPTRRSYEQYF. The CDR3 DNA is TGTGCCAGCTCACCGACTCGACGGTCCTACGAGCAGTACTTC.

The J gene is TRBJ1-1, the V gene TRBV18; D uncertain. Deletions cut 0 bases from V and 1 base from J, with 9 bases between. This CDR3 has 15 residues. The germline CDR1 and CDR2 sequences are KGHSH and LQKENI. This CDR3 is CASSPPRARNTEAFF. CDR3 coding DNA: TGTGCCAGCTCACCACCTCGGGCCCGGAACACTGAAGCTTTCTTT.

The chain uses TRBV2 and TRBJ2-3, with TRBD2 as a possible D gene (5 bases). The CDR3 sequence is 13 residues long. Trimming shortened V by 6 bases and J by 5 bases, and 12 bases separated the two germline ends. Germline V lookup: CDR1 SNHLY, CDR2 FYNNEI. This chain's CDR3 is CASRRVLGDTQYF. Written as DNA, the CDR3 is TGTGCCAGCAGGAGGGTCTTGGGAGATACGCAGTATTTT.

The CDR3 loop reads CASSLGGQSDYGYTF. As DNA, the CDR3 is TGTGCCAGCAGCTTAGGTGGTCAGAGTGACTATGGCTACACCTTC. The chain uses TRBV7-8 and TRBJ1-2; no definite D call. The CDR3 has 15 amino acids. Trimming took 1 base from V and 3 from J, leaving 12 bases between them. The germline V gene has CDR1 SGHVS and CDR2 FQNEAQ.